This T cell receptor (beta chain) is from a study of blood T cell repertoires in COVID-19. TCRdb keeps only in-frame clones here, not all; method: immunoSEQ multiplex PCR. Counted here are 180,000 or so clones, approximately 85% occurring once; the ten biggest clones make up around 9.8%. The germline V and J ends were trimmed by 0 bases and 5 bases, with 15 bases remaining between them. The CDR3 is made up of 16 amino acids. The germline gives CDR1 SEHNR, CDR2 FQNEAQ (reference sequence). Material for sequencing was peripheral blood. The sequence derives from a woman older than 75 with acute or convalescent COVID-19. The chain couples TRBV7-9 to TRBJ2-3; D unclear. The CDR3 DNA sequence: TGTGCCAGCAGCTTAGCGTGGGCAGGCAAACAAGATACGCAGTATTTT. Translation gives CASSLAWAGKQDTQYF.